Listed below are T cell receptor beta chains from one sample, sequenced in a study of T cell changes during pregnancy in multiple sclerosis. Some clones are missing from TCRdb's copy, which holds only in-frame ones; the method was immunoSEQ multiplex PCR. The table records more than 80,000 clones, roughly 89% of them present only once. The sequencing here drew on peripheral blood, taken before pregnancy. The receptors were sampled from a female donor with multiple sclerosis, enrolled in a pregnancy study. Both conserved end residues are part of each CDR3. Each record gives: V gene, CDR3 protein.

TRBV2 CASATRDRGREFEQYF
TRBV30 CAWSVPNRGMDGYTF
TRBV6-6 CASSRQGTAGNTIYF
TRBV19 CASSITPGALNTEAFF
TRBV6-1 CASSEAGGAWEQFF
TRBV7-9 CASRRQDTYEQYF
TRBV28 CASSRPGLALEQFF
TRBV19 CASSAPHGTNEKLFF
TRBV28 CASKGTGGRNEQFF
TRBV27 CASSLRLGYEQYF
TRBV5-1 CASSLTGTVTEAFF
TRBV6-5 CASKTTVTYEQYF
TRBV9 CASSVTQGGVPGGYTF
TRBV4-1 CASSQDGGNRGGYTF
TRBV19 CASSRDSRQETQYF
TRBV6-5 CASSYYAGMDEQYF
TRBV5-5 CASSLGLGVYEQYF
TRBV18 CASSPVLASAGRQYF
TRBV6-1 CASSGTDFYGYTF
TRBV10-3 CAIKTGLEEKLFF
TRBV6-5 CASSYERSSYNEQFF
TRBV28 CASRQGAPGNTIYF
TRBV28 CASSLNKGQSSYNEQFF
TRBV18 CASSPSRDTQYF